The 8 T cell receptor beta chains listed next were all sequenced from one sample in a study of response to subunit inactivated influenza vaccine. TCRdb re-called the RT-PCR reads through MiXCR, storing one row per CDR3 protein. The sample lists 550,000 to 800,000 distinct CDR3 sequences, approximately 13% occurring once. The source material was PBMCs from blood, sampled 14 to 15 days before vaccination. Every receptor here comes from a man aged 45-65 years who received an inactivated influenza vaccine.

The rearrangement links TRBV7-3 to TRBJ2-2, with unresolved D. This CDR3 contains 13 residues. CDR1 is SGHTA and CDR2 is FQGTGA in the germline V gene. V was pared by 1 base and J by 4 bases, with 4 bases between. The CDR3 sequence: CASSLSSTGELFF. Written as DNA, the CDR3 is TGTGCCAGCAGCTTAAGCAGCACCGGGGAGCTGTTTTTT.

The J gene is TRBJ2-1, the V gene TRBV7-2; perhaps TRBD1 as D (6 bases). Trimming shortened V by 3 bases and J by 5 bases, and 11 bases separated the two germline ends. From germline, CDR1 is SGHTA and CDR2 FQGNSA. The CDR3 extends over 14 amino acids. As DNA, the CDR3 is TGTGCCAGCAGCTTTGACAGGCAGAACAATGAGCAGTTCTTC. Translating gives CASSFDRQNNEQFF.

The CDR3 DNA reads as TGTGCCAGCTCACTAAGTGACAGGATAAATGAGCAGTTCTTC. The encoded protein is CASSLSDRINEQFF. This chain joins TRBV18 and TRBJ2-1; D may be TRBD1 (6 bases). The ends were cut back, 4 bases at V and 7 bases at J, with 14 bases in the middle. The CDR3 totals 14 residues. Germline V lookup: CDR1 KGHSH, CDR2 LQKENI. Full variable domain (outside the CDR3, taken from reference TRBV18 and TRBJ2-1): NAGVMQNPRHLVRRRGQEARLRCSPMKGHSHVYWYRQLPEEGLKFMVYLQKENIIDESGMPKERFSAEFPKEGPSILRIQQVVRGDSAAYFCASSLSDRINEQFFGPGTRLTVL.

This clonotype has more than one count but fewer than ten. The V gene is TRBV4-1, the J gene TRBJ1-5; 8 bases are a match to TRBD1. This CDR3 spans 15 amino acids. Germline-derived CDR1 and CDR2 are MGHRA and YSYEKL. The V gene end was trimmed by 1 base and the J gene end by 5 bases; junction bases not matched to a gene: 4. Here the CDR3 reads CASSQGQGIYQPQHF. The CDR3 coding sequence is TGCGCCAGCAGCCAAGGACAGGGGATTTATCAGCCCCAGCATTTT.

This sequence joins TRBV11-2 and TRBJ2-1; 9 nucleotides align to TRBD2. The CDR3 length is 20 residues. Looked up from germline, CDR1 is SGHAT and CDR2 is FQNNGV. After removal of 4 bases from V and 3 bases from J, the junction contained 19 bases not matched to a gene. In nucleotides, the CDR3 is TGTGCCAGCAGCTCCCCGAAACGGGGAGCGGGGGGCCCCCACTACAATGAGCAGTTCTTC. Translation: CASSSPKRGAGGPHYNEQFF.

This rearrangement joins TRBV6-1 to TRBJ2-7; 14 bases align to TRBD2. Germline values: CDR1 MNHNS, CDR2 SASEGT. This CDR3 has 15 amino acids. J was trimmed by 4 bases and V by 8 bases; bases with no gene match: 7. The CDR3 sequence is CASWTSGGLDYEQYF. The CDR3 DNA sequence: TGTGCCAGCTGGACTAGCGGGGGGCTTGATTACGAGCAGTACTTC.

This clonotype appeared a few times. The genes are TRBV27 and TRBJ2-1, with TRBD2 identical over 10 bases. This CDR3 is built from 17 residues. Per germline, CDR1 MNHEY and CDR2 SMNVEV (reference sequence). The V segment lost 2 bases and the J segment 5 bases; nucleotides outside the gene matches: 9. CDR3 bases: TGTGCCAGCAGTTTACTAGCGGGAGTCAACTTAGACAATGAGCAGTTCTTC. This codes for CASSLLAGVNLDNEQFF.

This CDR3 is CASSYSPVWGEKLFF. The DNA for the CDR3 is TGTGCCAGCAGTTACTCACCGGTTTGGGGTGAAAAACTGTTTTTT. The chain recombines TRBV6-5 with TRBJ1-4, with D uncertain. The germline V and J ends were trimmed by 0 bases and 7 bases, with 12 bases remaining between them. CDR3 length equals 15 residues. In germline, CDR1 is MNHEY, CDR2 SVGAGI.